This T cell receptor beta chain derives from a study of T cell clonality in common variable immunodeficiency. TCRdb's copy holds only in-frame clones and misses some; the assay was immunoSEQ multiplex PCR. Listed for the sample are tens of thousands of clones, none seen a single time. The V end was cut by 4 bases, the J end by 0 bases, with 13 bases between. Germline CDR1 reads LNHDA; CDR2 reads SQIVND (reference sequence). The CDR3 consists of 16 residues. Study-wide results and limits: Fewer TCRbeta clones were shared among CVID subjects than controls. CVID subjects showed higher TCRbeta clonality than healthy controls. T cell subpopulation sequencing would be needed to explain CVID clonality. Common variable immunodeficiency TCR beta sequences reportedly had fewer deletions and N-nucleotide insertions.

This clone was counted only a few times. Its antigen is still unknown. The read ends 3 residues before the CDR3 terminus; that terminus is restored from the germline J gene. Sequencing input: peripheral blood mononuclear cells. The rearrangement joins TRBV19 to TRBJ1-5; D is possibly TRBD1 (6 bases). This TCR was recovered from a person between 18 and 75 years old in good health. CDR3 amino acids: CASSTRGFDSNQPQHF. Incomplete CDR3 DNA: TGTGCCAGTAGTACTAGGGGGTTCGATAGCAATCAGCCC.